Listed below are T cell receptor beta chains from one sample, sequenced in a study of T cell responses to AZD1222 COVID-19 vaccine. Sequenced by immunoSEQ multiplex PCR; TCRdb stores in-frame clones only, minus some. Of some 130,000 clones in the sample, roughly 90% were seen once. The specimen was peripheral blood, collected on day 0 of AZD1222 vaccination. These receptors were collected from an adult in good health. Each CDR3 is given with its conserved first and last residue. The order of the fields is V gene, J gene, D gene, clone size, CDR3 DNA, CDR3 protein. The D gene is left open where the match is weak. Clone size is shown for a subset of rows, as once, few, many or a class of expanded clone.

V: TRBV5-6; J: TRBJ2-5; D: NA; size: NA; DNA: TGTGCCAGCAGACAACAGGGGAGGGAAGAGACCCAGTACTTC; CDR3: CASRQQGREETQYF
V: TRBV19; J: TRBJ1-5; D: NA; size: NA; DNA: TGTGCCAGTAAATCCGTGGACACGAACAATCAGCCCCAGCATTTT; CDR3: CASKSVDTNNQPQHF
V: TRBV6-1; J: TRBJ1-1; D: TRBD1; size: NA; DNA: TGTGCCAGCAGTGAAGGTAGGGGGCGCGGGACTGAAGCTTTCTTT; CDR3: CASSEGRGRGTEAFF
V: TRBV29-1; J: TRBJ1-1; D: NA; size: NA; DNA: TGCAGCGTTGACTCCTGGGCGAACACTGAAGCTTTCTTT; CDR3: CSVDSWANTEAFF
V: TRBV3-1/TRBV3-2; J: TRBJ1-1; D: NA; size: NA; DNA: TGTGCCAGCAGCATTATGACACGGTTGAGAACTGAAGCTTTCTTT; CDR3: CASSIMTRLRTEAFF
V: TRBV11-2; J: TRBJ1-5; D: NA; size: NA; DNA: TGTGCCAGCAGCTTACTGGGAGGGGTGGATCAGCCCCAGCATTTT; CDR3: CASSLLGGVDQPQHF
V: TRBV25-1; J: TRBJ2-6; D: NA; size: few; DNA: TGTGCCAGCAGTGGCCCTTTCTCTGGGGCCAACGTCCTGACTTTC; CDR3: CASSGPFSGANVLTF
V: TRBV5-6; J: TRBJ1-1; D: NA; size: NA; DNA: TGTGCCAGCAGCTTGGTCCAAGACATGAACACTGAAGCTTTCTTT; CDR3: CASSLVQDMNTEAFF
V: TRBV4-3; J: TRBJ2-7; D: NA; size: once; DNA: TGCGCCAGCAGCCCAACGCCGGGACGGACGGCCTACGAGCAGTACTTC; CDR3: CASSPTPGRTAYEQYF
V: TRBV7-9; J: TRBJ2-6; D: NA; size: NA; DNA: TGTGCCAGCAGCACCCCCTCTGGGGCCAACGTCCTGACTTTC; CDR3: CASSTPSGANVLTF
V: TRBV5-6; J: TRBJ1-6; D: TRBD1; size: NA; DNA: TGTGCCAGCAGCCCGCCGGGACAGGAGCCGAGCTCCTATAATTCACCCCTCCACTTT; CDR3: CASSPPGQEPSSYNSPLHF
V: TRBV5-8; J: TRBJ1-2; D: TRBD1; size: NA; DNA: TGTGCCAGCAGCCAAGCTGACAGGGGTGAGGGCTACACCTTC; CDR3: CASSQADRGEGYTF
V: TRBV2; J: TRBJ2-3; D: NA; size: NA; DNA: TGTGCCACACAGATAATCGGTACGCAGTATTTT; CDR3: CATQIIGTQYF
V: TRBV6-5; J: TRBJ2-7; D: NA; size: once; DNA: TGTGCCAGCAGCGCCTTCGCGAAGGGGTACGAGCAGTACTTC; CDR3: CASSAFAKGYEQYF
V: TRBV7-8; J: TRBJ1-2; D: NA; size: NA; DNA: TGTGCCAGCAGCTTAGGGAGAATCGCCCTTCCTAACTATGGCTACACCTTC; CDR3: CASSLGRIALPNYGYTF
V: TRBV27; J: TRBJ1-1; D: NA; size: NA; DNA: TGTGCCTCTCAACCCACCAAGAACACTGAAGCTTTCTTT; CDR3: CASQPTKNTEAFF